This TCR beta chain stems from a study of radiation and T cells in renal cell carcinoma. Study-level results: Top tumor clonotypes rose in blood 2 weeks post-radiation, then contracted.

Libraries were prepared by immunoSEQ multiplex PCR; TCRdb keeps only in-frame clonotypes and omits some of them. The table shows 100,000 to 150,000 clones, with 70% to 90% occurring only once. CDR1 is LNHDA and CDR2 is SQIVND in the germline V gene (reference sequence). This CDR3 region has 17 residues. V lost 1 base, J lost 3 bases, and 7 bases stayed unmatched. The time point here: blood 2 weeks post-SBRT. The treatment was: 15 Gy SBRT to primary tumor, nephrectomy 4 weeks later. With regard to this clone: Its antigen is undetermined.

The clonotype originates from a woman in her 70s with renal cell carcinoma. This chain links TRBV19 with TRBJ1-5; TRBD1 agrees at 9 bases. This specimen was blood, taken from a patient whose treatment included radiotherapy and nephrectomy. The CDR3 region is CASSIGTRDRANQPQHF. The CDR3 coding sequence is TGTGCCAGTAGTATAGGGACCCGGGACAGGGCCAATCAGCCCCAGCATTTT. The full variable domain, in which reference TRBV19 and TRBJ1-5 provide the parts outside the CDR3, is DGGITQSPKYLFRKEGQNVTLSCEQNLNHDAMYWYRQDPGQGLRLIYYSQIVNDFQKGDIAEGYSVSREKKESFPLTVTSAQKNPTAFYLCASSIGTRDRANQPQHFGDGTRLSIL.